This T cell receptor beta chain derives from a study of shared clonotypes between healthy human individuals. General study results and limits: It was observed that roughly 5.5% of naive CD4 clonotypes were shared across several donors.

The repertoire was sequenced with immunoSEQ multiplex PCR; TCRdb's copy has only in-frame clones and lacks some. The repertoire holds about 1 million clones, with about 75% as singletons. On this clone: Its antigen is still unknown.

This CDR3 spans 15 amino acids. The V end lost 3 bases, the J end lost 9 bases, and 18 bases lay between the germline ends. CDR1 and CDR2 (germline): WSHSY, SAAADI. This sequence originates from a man aged 18 to 30 in good health. Sequencing was performed on memory CD4+ T cells sorted from blood. Subset of the sample: CD45RA-negative fraction. The chain has TRBV10-2 and TRBJ1-5; D ambiguous. The CDR3 bases are TGCGCCAGCAGTGATGTTCTTTCGCGGCGGGGGCCCCAGCATTTT. Its translation: CASSDVLSRRGPQHF.